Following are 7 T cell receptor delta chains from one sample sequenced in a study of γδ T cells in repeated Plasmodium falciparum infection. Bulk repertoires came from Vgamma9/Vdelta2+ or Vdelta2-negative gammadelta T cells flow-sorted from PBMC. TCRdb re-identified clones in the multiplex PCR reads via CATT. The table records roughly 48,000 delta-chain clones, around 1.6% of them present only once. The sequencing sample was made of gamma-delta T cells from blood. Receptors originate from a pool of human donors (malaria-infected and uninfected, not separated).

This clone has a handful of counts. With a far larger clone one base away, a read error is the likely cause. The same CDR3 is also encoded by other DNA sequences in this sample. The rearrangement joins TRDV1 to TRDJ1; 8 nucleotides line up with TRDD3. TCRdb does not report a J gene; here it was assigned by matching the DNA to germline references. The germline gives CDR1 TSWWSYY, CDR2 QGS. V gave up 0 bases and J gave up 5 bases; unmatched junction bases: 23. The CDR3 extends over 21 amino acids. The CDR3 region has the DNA TGTGCTCTTGGGGAACTAAGGACCTACAACCGAACTGGGGGTTGCACTGATAAACTCATCTTT. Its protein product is CALGELRTYNRTGGCTDKLIF.

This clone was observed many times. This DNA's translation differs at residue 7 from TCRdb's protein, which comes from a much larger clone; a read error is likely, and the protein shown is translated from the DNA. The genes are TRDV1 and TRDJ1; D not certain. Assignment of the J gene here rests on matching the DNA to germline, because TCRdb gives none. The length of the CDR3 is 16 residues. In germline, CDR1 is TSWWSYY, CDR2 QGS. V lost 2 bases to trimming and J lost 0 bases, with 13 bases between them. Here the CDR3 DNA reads TGTGCTCTTGGGGAAACATGGGCCGCGTACACCGATAAACTCATCTTT. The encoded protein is CALGETWAAYTDKLIF.

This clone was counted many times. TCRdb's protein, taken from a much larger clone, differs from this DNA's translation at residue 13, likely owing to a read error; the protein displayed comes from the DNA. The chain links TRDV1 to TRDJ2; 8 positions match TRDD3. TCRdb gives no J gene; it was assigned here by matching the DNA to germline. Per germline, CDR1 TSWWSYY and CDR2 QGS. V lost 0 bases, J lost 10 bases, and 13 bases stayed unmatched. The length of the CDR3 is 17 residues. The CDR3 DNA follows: TGTGCTCTTGGGGAACTTCGTCGGGGGGGATATGGGCAACAACTCTTCTTT. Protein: CALGELRRGGYGQQLFF.

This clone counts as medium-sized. The CDR3 loop is CACESGEISTDKLIF. CDR3 coding DNA: TGTGCCTGTGAGTCCGGGGAAATTTCCACCGATAAACTCATCTTT. The V and J genes are TRDV2 and TRDJ1; D assignment may be TRDD1 or TRDD3 (5 bases each). V was shortened by 4 bases and J by 1 base, with 15 bases between the two germline ends. The CDR3 totals 15 residues. CDR1 is GEAIGNYY and CDR2 is EKD in the germline V gene.

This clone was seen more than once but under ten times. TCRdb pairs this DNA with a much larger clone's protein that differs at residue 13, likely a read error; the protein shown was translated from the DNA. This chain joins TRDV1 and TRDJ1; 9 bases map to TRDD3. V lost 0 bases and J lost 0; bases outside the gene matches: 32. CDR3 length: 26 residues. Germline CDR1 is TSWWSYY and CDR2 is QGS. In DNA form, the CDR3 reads TGTGCTCTTGGGGAACTAGGAGTCAAAGGCTTTTCGGCTGGGGGATTCTCACACCTGTACACCGATAAACTCATCTTT. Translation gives CALGELGVKGFSAGGFSHLYTDKLIF.

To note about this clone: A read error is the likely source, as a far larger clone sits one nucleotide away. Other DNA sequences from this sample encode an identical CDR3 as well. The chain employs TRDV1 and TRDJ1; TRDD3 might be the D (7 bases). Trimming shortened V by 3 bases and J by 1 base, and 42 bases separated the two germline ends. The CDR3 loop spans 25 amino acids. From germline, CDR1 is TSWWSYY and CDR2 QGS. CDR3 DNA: TGTGCTCTTGGGGACAGAGGAGTTTGGTCCTTCCCACTGGGGCAAGGGGTACCACGCACCGATAAACTCATCTTT. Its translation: CALGDRGVWSFPLGQGVPRTDKLIF.

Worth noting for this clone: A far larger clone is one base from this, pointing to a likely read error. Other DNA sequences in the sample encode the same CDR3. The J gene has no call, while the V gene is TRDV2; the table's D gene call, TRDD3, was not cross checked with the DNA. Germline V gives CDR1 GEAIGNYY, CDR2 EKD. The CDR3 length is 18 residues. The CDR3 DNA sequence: TGTGCCTGTGACACCGTGGGCTTACTGGGGGAAGACACCGATAAACTTATCTTT. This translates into CACDTVGLLGEDTDKLIF.